This TCR beta chain was documented in a study of response to subunit inactivated influenza vaccine. Study-wide results and caveats: Authors suggested that a seasonal influenza vaccination recruits few new T cells each time.

This clonotype occurred many times. Its target is unknown. TCRdb re-analysed the RT-PCR reads in MiXCR, keeping a single row per CDR3 protein. The sample contains hundreds of thousands of distinct CDR3 sequences, 14% of which appear only once. CDR3 length: 14 amino acids. Germline V gene lookup returns CDR1 SGDLS and CDR2 YYNGEE. The V end was cut by 3 bases, the J end by 0 bases, with 9 bases between. The clonotype comes from a man aged 45-60 years who received an inactivated influenza vaccine. J is TRBJ1-1 and V is TRBV9; the D gene is possibly TRBD1 (5 bases). The input for sequencing was PBMCs from blood, taken 14 to 15 days before vaccination. Here the CDR3 reads CASSADSLNTEAFF. For the CDR3, the DNA is TGTGCCAGCAGCGCCGACAGTTTGAACACTGAAGCTTTCTTT.